The clone carrying this TCR beta chain was seen repeatedly, ten times or more. As to time point: before trial treatment. The sample comes from a study of low-dose radiotherapy and immunotherapy resistance in tumors. V gave up 8 bases and J gave up 5 bases, with 13 bases separating them. The CDR3 runs 13 residues. The germline V gene encodes CDR1 LNHDA and CDR2 SQIVND (reference sequence). The authors ran 15 to 25 PCR cycles to amplify TCRs with a constant-region primer and V-primer adapter. TCRdb re-called the reads with MiXCR, one entry per CDR3 protein. The table has tens of thousands of distinct CDR3 sequences, 10% to 15% seen once.

Sequenced here: PBMCs, sampled before treatment. This sequence was found in a female donor with ovarian cancer. The chain carries TRBV19 and TRBJ1-5; D ambiguous. The DNA of the CDR3 is TGTGCCAGTCGGACGGGTCGCGATCAGCCCCAGCATTTT. The encoded protein is CASRTGRDQPQHF. Full variable domain (missing parts from reference TRBV19 and TRBJ1-5): DGGITQSPKYLFRKEGQNVTLSCEQNLNHDAMYWYRQDPGQGLRLIYYSQIVNDFQKGDIAEGYSVSREKKESFPLTVTSAQKNPTAFYLCASRTGRDQPQHFGDGTRLSIL.